This T cell receptor beta chain emerged from a study of cytomegalovirus exposure and HLA in healthy donors (dated by TCRdb to between 2016 and 2019). Study-wide context: According to an earlier analysis of 587 of the donors, some 180 million T cells yielded 90 million to 130 million unique TCR beta sequences and more than 250 Gb of sequence data. Approximately 300 gigabases of sequencing data and roughly 81 million unique TCR sequences made up an early release that covered roughly 670 HLA-typed donors. Of the 350 to 450 genotyped donors, roughly 80% were placed in the genetic ancestry cluster associated with self-reported Caucasian donors. The study was designed to test whether signatures of past pathogen exposure could be identified by cataloging public T cell receptors. Using immunosequencing, the study profiled T cell repertoires from 666 subjects and related those repertoires to cytomegalovirus serostatus. In addition to the first cohort of roughly 670 subjects, a separate validation cohort of approximately 130 different subjects was used. The study combined high-throughput TCR immunosequencing, statistical association of individual TCRs with disease status, and machine learning to predict cytomegalovirus infection status. In a later analysis, previously published TCR beta repertoires from several hundred donors were re-analyzed and high-resolution HLA genotyping was added so that TCR occurrence patterns could be studied. The later analysis used no new phenotypic data to find candidate immune exposures, relying instead on TCR beta sequences and their occurrence across donors. An earlier analysis of 587 of the donors used high-throughput TCR beta sequencing to judge whether each TCR beta V gene segment behaved as functional or pseudogenic. Donor age, sex, ethnicity and CMV serostatus were compiled together with the repertoire data. A later genetic analysis used genome-wide SNP genotypes for 398 of the 666 donors, treating that subset as a discovery cohort. All discovery cohort repertoires had been generated using a single sequencing platform. Both class I and class II loci were covered by HLA typing, at four-digit resolution. The number of typed donors differed by locus: roughly 629-640 for A, B, C, DRB1 and DQB1; some 500 for DQA1; roughly 600 for DPA1; and about 450 for DPB1. Roughly five DR-DQ haplotypes were treated as single units for association and clustering because of strong linkage in the cohort. Among some 400 genotyped donors of the cohort, an average of around 250,000 unique TCR beta nucleotide sequences was sequenced per donor, of which about 20% were non-productive. Overall study results and their limits: Most TCR sequences were observed very rarely across donors, whereas some public TCRs were present in many individuals. The earlier analysis of approximately 590 of the donors excluded around 17 rarely observed V segments, including chromosome 9 orphons, because counts were too low. A later genetic analysis associated a missense DCLRE1C variant with V-gene and J-gene trimming of TCR beta chains, and an independent cohort replicated the association. CMV serostatus was the only immune exposure information available for the cohort. In a later analysis, HLA-associated TCR beta chains were found to be more clonally expanded and to have lower generation probabilities than equally common non-associated chains. In vitro tests confirmed that a few of the cytomegalovirus-associated TCR beta chains recognize cytomegalovirus antigens. The authors suggested that the approach could potentially be extended to other disease states and immunological phenotypes. Sequencing depth was assumed to be roughly uniform across donors in the presence/absence analyses, though that assumption may not hold. HLA typing was unavailable for some donors at each locus, so association tests used only the typed subset. A later analysis found that most CMV-associated TCR beta chains appeared HLA-restricted, with HLA associations seemingly driven largely by CMV exposure. The cohort was sequenced for TCR beta chains only, and without alpha or paired-chain data the features that could be detected were limited. A total of roughly 160 TCR beta chains were listed by the study as associated with cytomegalovirus. In an earlier analysis of approximately 590 of the donors, most TCR beta V segments appeared in productive rearrangements about 87% or about 30% of the time, broadly matching IMGT annotations. According to a later analysis, TCR association rates differed among HLA loci, with DRB1 alleles showing the most associated TCRs and HLA-C alleles showing the fewest. A further reported finding was that TCR beta sequences accurately predicted the HLA-A and HLA-B alleles for most subjects in the first cohort. In both the original and validation cohorts, the classifier was reported to diagnose cytomegalovirus status with high specificity and sensitivity. Strong co-occurrence of HLA alleles, especially DR and DQ, made assigning TCR associations to individual alleles difficult. Correlated functional status among segregating V segments might reflect linkage disequilibrium, but an unknown experimental factor could not be ruled out. The 87-base-pair reads could not distinguish some IMGT-functional V segments, including TRBV6-2 and TRBV6-3, so those segments were excluded. The sequencing pipeline was judged likely to have produced a cluster of highly shared sequence variants as a technical artifact. A later analysis reported that several top co-occurrence clusters appeared linked to parvovirus B19, influenza, CMV and Epstein-Barr virus. A later genetic analysis reported fewer N-insertions in productive TCRs among donors in an Asian-associated ancestry cluster than the roughly 620-donor mean. At a false discovery rate of 0.05, a later analysis linked 15,000 to 20,000 TCR beta sequences to specific HLA alleles.

Trimmed from V: 4 bases; trimmed from J: 4 bases; junction bases lacking a gene match: 6. Reading the germline V gene (reference sequence) gives CDR1 SEHNR and CDR2 FQNEAQ. The CDR3 contains 17 residues, cysteine and phenylalanine counted. CDR3 DNA only is kept here, 51 bases in frame from base 1. Library preparation employed the immunoSEQ multiplex PCR assay. For the multiplex PCR, a mixture combining 60 forward primers for TCR Vbeta segments and 13 reverse primers for TCR Jbeta segments was used. The CDR3 region of rearranged TCR beta genes was amplified from genomic DNA with a multiplex PCR assay. The amplified TCR beta libraries were sequenced on the Illumina HiSeq System as 87-base-pair reads. In the original analysis: A later analysis tallied about 77 million unique TCR beta chains across the 666 repertoires, and some 10 million of those chains were shared by two or more donors. A nearest-neighbor algorithm error-corrected the raw reads and collapsed the reads into unique sequences, merging closely related sequences to remove PCR and sequencing errors. CDR3 sequences were aligned to IMGT reference sequences to assign V, D and J gene segments. For a sequence to be retained, at least a six-nucleotide match to both a V gene segment and a J gene segment was required. Rearrangements were classified as productive when the CDR3 lacked stop codons and remained in frame with V and J, and all other rearrangements were classified as non-productive. CDR3 was defined by IMGT convention, running from the second conserved V-encoded cysteine to the conserved J-encoded phenylalanine. In an earlier analysis of just under 600 of the donors, sequences lacking an unambiguous match to a single V gene segment were excluded. In an earlier analysis of 450 to 700 of the donors, V segments were called functional above 56.7% productive rearrangements and were called segregating when the between-donor standard deviation exceeded 5%. A statistical classification framework was built for diagnosing cytomegalovirus status from the catalog of TCR beta chain sequences. In a later analysis, V and J genes were assigned by comparing TCR nucleotide sequences against IMGT/GENE-DB human TR gene sequences. A later analysis assigned CDR3 sequences and most-parsimonious VDJ recombination scenarios with the TCRdist pipeline. In a later analysis, each TCR beta chain was defined by its CDR3 amino acid sequence together with its V-gene family, and reads lacking a unique V-gene family were excluded. As a way to deal with suspected cross-contamination and a sequencing artifact, a later analysis dropped hundreds of nucleotide sequences that were highly shared and had low generation probability. In a later analysis, a clonal expansion index for each public chain was calculated from normalized within-repertoire ranks of inferred template counts. A later analysis computed generation probabilities with a VDJ recombination model fitted to out-of-frame rearrangements, and checked the results against IGoR. Hypergeometric tests were used in a later analysis to score TCR-TCR, TCR-HLA and TCR-CMV co-occurrence, with a repertoire-size bias correction applied to the TCR pairs. To estimate false discovery rates, a later analysis permuted the HLA or CMV assignments 20 times. In a later analysis, co-occurring TCRs were grouped using DBSCAN, and TCRdist sequence similarity was added for clustering within HLA-allele-positive subsets. Repertoires with fewer than 30,000 or more than 120,000 public chains, plus five repertoires with anomalous nucleotide sharing, were excluded from co-occurrence clustering. As stored in TCRdb, this immuneACCESS dataset retains in-frame rearrangements with V and J assigned. A fraction of the clones does not appear; measured against another copy, unresolved V genes explain less than half of the discrepancy, and the remainder lacks a known reason. V, J and clone size are taken as reported in that table, and D and trimming were inferred from the DNA itself. In all, the sample holds approximately 140,000 clones, and 75% to 80% of those were seen once. The ten largest clonotypes hold 4% to 6% of the sample.

The cohort comprised some 730 healthy bone marrow donors. All cohort members were sampled while nominally healthy, although unrecorded immune exposures were likely present. The donor tested CMV seronegative and was one of the 352 seronegative cohort members. A peripheral blood sample was provided by each donor, and peripheral blood mononuclear cells were used for TCR beta sequencing. The Qiagen DNeasy Blood Extraction Kit was used to extract genomic DNA from the blood cell samples. Of note for this clone: No antigen is known for it. Per-base qualities were not stored, and no clone one base away is much larger.

The chain was built from TRBV7-9 and TRBJ2-1, with 14 middle bases fitting TRBD2. This TCR was recovered from a woman in her fifties or sixties in good health and CMV-seronegative. Sequenced input: PBMCs. The DNA reads TGTGCCAGCAGCTCGGGGACTAGCGGGGGTGTGTACAATGAGCAGTTCTTC. It translates as CASSSGTSGGVYNEQFF.